What follows is one T cell receptor beta chain and its context. Its specificity is not known. Sequencing used immunoSEQ multiplex PCR; TCRdb keeps in-frame clones, though not all of them. The sample holds 40,000 to 55,000 clones, roughly 75% seen once. This record comes from a study of T cells in localized non-small cell lung cancer. Study-wide results and limits: Only one tumor region was sequenced, so heterogeneity remains possible. A median roughly 57 of the top 100 tumor clones appeared in adjacent lung. Longer survival (overall) was linked to higher T cell density in blood.

This CDR3 comprises 15 residues. Germline-derived CDR1 and CDR2 are MNHNS and SASEGT. The V end was cut by 4 bases, the J end by 0 bases, with 12 bases between. The J gene is TRBJ1-2, the V gene TRBV6-1; D remains ambiguous. Source: PBMCs, taken before any cancer treatment. This receptor was identified in a woman aged 35 to 70 with stage II lung adenocarcinoma. The CDR3 loop is CASSGPAQANYGYTF. The CDR3 bases are TGTGCCAGCAGTGGACCGGCCCAGGCTAACTATGGCTACACCTTC.